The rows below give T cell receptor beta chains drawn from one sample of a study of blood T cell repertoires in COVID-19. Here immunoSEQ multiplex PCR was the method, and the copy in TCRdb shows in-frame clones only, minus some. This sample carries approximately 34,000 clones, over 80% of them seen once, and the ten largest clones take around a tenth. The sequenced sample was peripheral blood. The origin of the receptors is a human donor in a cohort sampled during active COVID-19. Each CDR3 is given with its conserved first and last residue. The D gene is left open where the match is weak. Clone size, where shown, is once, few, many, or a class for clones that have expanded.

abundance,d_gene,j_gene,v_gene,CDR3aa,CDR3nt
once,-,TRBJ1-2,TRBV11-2,CASSLNMYGYTF,TGTGCCAGCAGCTTAAACATGTATGGCTACACCTTC
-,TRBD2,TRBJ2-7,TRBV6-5,CASSYRTRGYEQYF,TGTGCCAGCAGTTATAGGACTAGGGGCTACGAGCAGTACTTC
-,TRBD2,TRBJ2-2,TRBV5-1,CASSTLAGGNTGELFF,TGCGCCAGCAGCACCCTAGCGGGGGGTAACACCGGGGAGCTGTTTTTT
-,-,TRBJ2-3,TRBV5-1,CASSLDGLVGDTQYF,TGCGCCAGCAGCTTGGATGGTCTAGTTGGAGATACGCAGTATTTT
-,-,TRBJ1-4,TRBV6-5,CASSGHFNEKLFF,TGTGCCAGCTCGGGACACTTTAATGAAAAACTGTTTTTT
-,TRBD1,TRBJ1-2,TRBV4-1,CASSQDWGQGDYGYTF,TGCGCCAGCAGCCAAGATTGGGGCCAGGGGGACTATGGCTACACCTTC
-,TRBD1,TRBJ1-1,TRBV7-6,CASSLTGGTEAFF,TGTGCCAGCAGCTTGACAGGGGGCACTGAAGCTTTCTTT
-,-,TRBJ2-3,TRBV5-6,CASSLGTEASTDTQYF,TGTGCCAGCAGCTTGGGGACGGAGGCTAGCACAGATACGCAGTATTTT
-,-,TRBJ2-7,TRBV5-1,CASSLEGQGYYEQYF,TGCGCCAGCAGCTTGGAGGGGCAGGGTTACTACGAGCAGTACTTC
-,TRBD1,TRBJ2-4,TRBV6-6,CASSGGQGRNIQYF,TGTGCCAGCAGCGGGGGACAGGGTAGAAACATTCAGTACTTC
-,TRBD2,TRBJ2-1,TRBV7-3,CASSEGLAQINEQFF,TGTGCCAGCAGCGAGGGACTAGCGCAAATAAATGAGCAGTTCTTC
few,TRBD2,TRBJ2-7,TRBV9,CASSVAGGSAYEQYF,TGTGCCAGCAGCGTAGCGGGGGGTTCGGCCTACGAGCAGTACTTC
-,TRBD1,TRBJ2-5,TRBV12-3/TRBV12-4,CASCTGGCRSQYF,TGTGCCAGCTGTACAGGGGGGTGCAGGAGCCAGTACTTC
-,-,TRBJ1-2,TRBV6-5,CASRAGRLRIF,TGTGCCAGCAGGGCGGGACGCCTCAGGATCTTC
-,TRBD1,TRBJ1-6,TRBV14,CASRGQGISPLHF,TGTGCCAGCAGGGGACAGGGGATTTCACCCCTCCACTTT
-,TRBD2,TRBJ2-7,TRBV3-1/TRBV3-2,CASSLQGLRFEQYF,TGTGCCAGCAGCCTCCAGGGACTAAGATTCGAGCAGTACTTC
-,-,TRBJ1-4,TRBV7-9,CASTSREKLFF,TGTGCCAGCACCTCGCGTGAAAAACTGTTTTTT
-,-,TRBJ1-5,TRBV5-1,CASSWSGLDQPQHF,TGCGCCAGCTCCTGGTCGGGGTTGGATCAGCCCCAGCATTTT
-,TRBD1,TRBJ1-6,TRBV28,CASTTVGGQGYSPLHF,TGTGCCAGCACCACAGTTGGGGGACAGGGGTATTCACCCCTCCACTTT
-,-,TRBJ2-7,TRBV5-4,CASSLETNGEQYF,TGTGCCAGCAGCTTGGAGACAAATGGCGAGCAGTACTTC
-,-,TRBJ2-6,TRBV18,CASSHQGTQAGVSSGANVLTF,TGTGCCAGCTCCCACCAGGGAACGCAAGCAGGGGTCAGCTCTGGGGCCAACGTCCTGACTTTC
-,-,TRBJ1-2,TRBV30,CAWTHTTVSYGYTF,TGTGCCTGGACCCACACGACAGTGTCATATGGCTACACCTTC
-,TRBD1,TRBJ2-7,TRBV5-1,CASRRTGGRDEQYF,TGCGCCAGCAGGAGGACAGGGGGGCGGGACGAGCAGTACTTC
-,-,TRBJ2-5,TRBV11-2,CASTYMGGETQYF,TGTGCCAGCACCTATATGGGCGGGGAGACCCAGTACTTC
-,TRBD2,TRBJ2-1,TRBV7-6,CASSSLAGGILDEQFF,TGTGCCAGCAGCTCTCTAGCGGGAGGCATTTTAGATGAGCAGTTCTTC
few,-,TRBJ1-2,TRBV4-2,CASSQQGPSGYTF,TGTGCCAGCAGCCAACAGGGGCCCTCCGGCTACACCTTC
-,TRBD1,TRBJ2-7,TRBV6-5,CASSRTGPQSEQYF,TGTGCCAGCAGTCGGACAGGGCCCCAGTCCGAGCAGTACTTC
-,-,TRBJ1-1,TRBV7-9,CASSPVAEAFF,TGTGCCAGCAGCCCCGTCGCTGAAGCTTTCTTT
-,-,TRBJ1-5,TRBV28,CASSAGFWDQPQHF,TGTGCCAGCAGTGCAGGGTTTTGGGATCAGCCCCAGCATTTT
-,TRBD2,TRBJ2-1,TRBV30,CAWSVRRGTGYSGGTLAGGWFF,TGTGCCTGGAGTGTACGAAGAGGGACAGGTTACTCAGGAGGGACACTAGCGGGGGGGTGGTTCTTC
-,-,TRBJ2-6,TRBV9,CASSLWAFSGANVLTF,TGTGCCAGCAGCTTATGGGCCTTCTCTGGGGCCAACGTCCTGACTTTC
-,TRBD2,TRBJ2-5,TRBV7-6,CASSFSGSGETQYF,TGTGCCAGCAGCTTCAGCGGGAGTGGGGAGACCCAGTACTTC
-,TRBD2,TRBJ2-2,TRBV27,CASTLFMRGGKAGAGTGELFF,TGTGCCAGCACCCTCTTTATGAGGGGTGGAAAAGCGGGGGCTGGTACCGGGGAGCTGTTTTTT
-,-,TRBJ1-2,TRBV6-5,CASSETANYGYTF,TGTGCCAGCAGCGAGACAGCTAACTATGGCTACACCTTC
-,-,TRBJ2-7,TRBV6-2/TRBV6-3,CASSYSGRTYEQYF,TGTGCCAGCAGTTACTCGGGCAGGACCTACGAGCAGTACTTC
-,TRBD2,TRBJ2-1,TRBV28,CASSPLAAHSMEQFF,TGTGCCAGCAGTCCACTAGCGGCCCACAGTATGGAGCAGTTCTTC
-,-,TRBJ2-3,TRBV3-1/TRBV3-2,CASSLYTDTQYF,TGTGCCAGCAGCCTTTACACAGATACGCAGTATTTT
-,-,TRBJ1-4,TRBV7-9,CASSLWGPKSLFF,TGTGCCAGCAGCTTATGGGGCCCCAAATCGCTGTTTTTT
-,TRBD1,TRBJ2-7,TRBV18,CASSPPGQGAYEQYF,TGTGCCAGCTCACCACCGGGACAGGGGGCCTACGAGCAGTACTTC
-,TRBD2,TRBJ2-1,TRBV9,CASSTNPGTSLYNEQFF,TGTGCCAGCAGCACTAACCCCGGGACTAGTTTGTACAATGAGCAGTTCTTC
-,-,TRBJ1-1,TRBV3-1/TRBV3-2,CASSRLAGDQEAFF,TGTGCCAGCAGCCGGCTCGCAGGGGACCAAGAAGCTTTCTTT
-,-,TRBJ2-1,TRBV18,CASSPRGVYSYNEQFF,TGTGCCAGCTCACCCAGGGGGGTATACTCCTACAATGAGCAGTTCTTC
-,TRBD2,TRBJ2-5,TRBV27,CASSFREGQIETQYF,TGTGCCAGCAGTTTCCGGGAGGGGCAGATTGAGACCCAGTACTTC
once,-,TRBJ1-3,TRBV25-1,CASSDPYGGDGNTIYF,TGTGCCAGCAGTGATCCCTATGGGGGGGATGGAAACACCATATATTTT
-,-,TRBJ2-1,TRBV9,CASSVQLLTAGDNEQFF,TGTGCCAGCAGCGTCCAGCTATTGACCGCGGGCGACAATGAGCAGTTCTTC
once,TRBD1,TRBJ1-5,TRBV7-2,CASSLGQINQPQHF,TGTGCCAGCAGCTTGGGACAGATCAATCAGCCCCAGCATTTT
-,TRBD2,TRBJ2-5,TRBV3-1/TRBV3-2,CASSQDLGLAGLETQYF,TGTGCCAGCAGCCAAGATCTTGGGCTAGCGGGATTGGAGACCCAGTACTTC
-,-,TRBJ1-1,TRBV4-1,CASRTIQGNTEAFF,TGCGCCAGCAGGACAATCCAGGGTAACACTGAAGCTTTCTTT
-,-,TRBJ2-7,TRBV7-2,CASSSLSGPYEQYF,TGTGCCAGCAGCTCCCTAAGCGGGCCCTACGAGCAGTACTTC
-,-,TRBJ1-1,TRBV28,CAANGPPPNTEAFF,TGTGCCGCCAATGGGCCGCCCCCGAACACTGAAGCTTTCTTT
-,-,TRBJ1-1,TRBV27,CASSLRQVNTEAFF,TGTGCCAGCAGTTTAAGACAGGTGAACACTGAAGCTTTCTTT
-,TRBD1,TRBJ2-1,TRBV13,CASSSGTGAWHEQFF,TGTGCCAGCAGCTCCGGGACAGGGGCTTGGCATGAGCAGTTCTTC
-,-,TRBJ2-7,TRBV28,CASREIRAAAYEQYF,TGTGCCAGCAGGGAAATCAGGGCAGCTGCCTACGAGCAGTACTTC
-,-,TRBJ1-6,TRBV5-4,CASSARDIYNSPLHF,TGTGCCAGCAGCGCCCGGGACATTTATAATTCACCCCTCCACTTT
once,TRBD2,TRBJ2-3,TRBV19,CASSMLGLAGGMTDTQYF,TGTGCCAGTAGTATGTTGGGCCTAGCGGGGGGTATGACAGATACGCAGTATTTT
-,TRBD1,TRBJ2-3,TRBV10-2,CASSRDSRTDTQYF,TGCGCCAGCTCTCGGGACAGCCGCACAGATACGCAGTATTTT
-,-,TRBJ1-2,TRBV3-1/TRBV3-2,CASSQFPGQPNYGYTF,TGTGCCAGCAGCCAATTTCCGGGACAACCAAACTATGGCTACACCTTC
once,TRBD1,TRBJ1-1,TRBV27,CASSPDRGNTEAFF,TGTGCCAGCAGTCCGGACAGGGGGAACACTGAAGCTTTCTTT
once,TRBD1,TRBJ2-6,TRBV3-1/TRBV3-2,CASSRRQGAGANVLTF,TGTGCCAGCAGTCGGAGGCAGGGGGCTGGGGCCAACGTCCTGACTTTC
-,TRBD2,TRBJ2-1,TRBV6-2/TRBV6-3,CASSKTSGQYNEQFF,TGTGCCAGCAGTAAGACTAGCGGGCAGTACAATGAGCAGTTCTTC